This T cell receptor (beta chain) was documented in a study of blood T cell repertoires in COVID-19. Study-wide background: Sources were T cells, B-cell-depleted T cells, or PBMCs; the material itself was cDNA or gDNA.

Study processing details: By means of reference gene primer amplification, nucleated cell counts were estimated. Profiled with immunoSEQ multiplex PCR; TCRdb holds only in-frame clones, not every one. V, J and clone size reflect that table, while D and trimming were determined from the DNA. The table shows some 100,000 clones, with approximately 79% occurring only once. By sample fraction, this clone is medium-sized. The sequence derives from a man in his fifties with acute or convalescent COVID-19. The sample taken for sequencing was peripheral blood.

CDR3 sequence reads: CASRAMTGPSYEQYF. The CDR3 DNA reads as TGTGCCAGCAGAGCGATGACAGGGCCCTCCTACGAGCAGTACTTC. The chain combines TRBV6-5 with TRBJ2-7, with 7 bases identical to TRBD1. Germline CDR1 is MNHEY and CDR2 is SVGAGI. The CDR3 spans 15 residues. J gave up 0 bases and V 6 bases, and 8 bases lay outside the gene matches.